These T cell receptor beta chains were read from a single sample in a study of spatial heterogeneity in lung cancer. TCRdb called the 5' RACE reads again in MiXCR, with one record for every CDR3 protein. There are around 100,000 distinct CDR3 sequences in the sample; about 4.4% occur only once, and roughly 20% lies in the top ten. The source was lung tumor tissue, collected at surgery. Source of these receptors: a male donor with early-stage non-small cell lung cancer. Each CDR3 is given with its conserved first and last residue. Fields, in order: CDR3 protein, CDR3 DNA, V gene, clone size, D gene, J gene. D genes are given only for firm matches. Only some rows state a clone size, as once, few, many or a class for expanded clones.

CDR3aa: CSARRGLQETQYF
CDR3nt: TGCAGTGCTAGGAGGGGGCTCCAAGAGACCCAGTACTTC
v_gene: TRBV20-1
abundance: many
d_gene: TRBD1
j_gene: TRBJ2-5

CDR3aa: CASSSLQGALKFF
CDR3nt: TGTGCCAGCAGTTCCCTACAGGGTGCGTTAAAGTTCTTC
v_gene: TRBV27
abundance: few
d_gene: -
j_gene: TRBJ2-1

CDR3aa: CASSQASSGNNEQFF
CDR3nt: TGTGCCAGCAGCCAAGCATCTAGCGGGAACAATGAGCAGTTCTTC
v_gene: TRBV4-2
abundance: many
d_gene: TRBD2
j_gene: TRBJ2-1

CDR3aa: CASSLVPGTDTQYF
CDR3nt: TGCGCCAGCAGCTTGGTCCCGGGCACAGATACGCAGTATTTT
v_gene: TRBV5-1
abundance: many
d_gene: -
j_gene: TRBJ2-3

CDR3aa: CSALDPLTKNIQYF
CDR3nt: TGCAGTGCTCTCGACCCTTTGACCAAAAACATTCAGTACTTC
v_gene: TRBV20-1
abundance: medium-sized
d_gene: -
j_gene: TRBJ2-4

CDR3aa: CATRTSGASSSYEQYF
CDR3nt: TGTGCCACTAGGACTAGCGGAGCCTCCAGCTCCTACGAGCAGTACTTC
v_gene: TRBV6-5
abundance: -
d_gene: TRBD2
j_gene: TRBJ2-7

CDR3aa: CSARGGPGMNTEAFF
CDR3nt: TGCAGTGCTAGAGGAGGCCCAGGGATGAACACTGAAGCTTTCTTT
v_gene: TRBV20-1
abundance: few
d_gene: -
j_gene: TRBJ1-1

CDR3aa: CSARGTGSSGELFF
CDR3nt: TGCAGTGCTCGTGGGACAGGGTCTTCCGGGGAGCTGTTTTTT
v_gene: TRBV20-1
abundance: many
d_gene: TRBD1
j_gene: TRBJ2-2

CDR3aa: CAWKSRWTNYGYTF
CDR3nt: TGTGCCTGGAAATCGCGTTGGACTAACTATGGCTACACCTTC
v_gene: TRBV30
abundance: -
d_gene: -
j_gene: TRBJ1-2

CDR3aa: CASSPGLAGATDTQYF
CDR3nt: TGTGCCAGCAGCCCGGGACTAGCGGGAGCAACAGATACGCAGTATTTT
v_gene: TRBV3-1
abundance: many
d_gene: TRBD2
j_gene: TRBJ2-3

CDR3aa: CASSLLTGLGGHTQYF
CDR3nt: TGTGCCAGCAGTTTATTGACGGGACTAGGGGGACATACGCAGTATTTT
v_gene: TRBV27
abundance: many
d_gene: TRBD2
j_gene: TRBJ2-3

CDR3aa: CASSQEKTGGELFF
CDR3nt: TGTGCCAGCAGTCAAGAAAAGACAGGGGGCGAACTGTTTTTT
v_gene: TRBV2
abundance: many
d_gene: TRBD1
j_gene: TRBJ1-4

CDR3aa: CASRTFRETNTQYF
CDR3nt: TGTGCCAGCAGAACCTTTCGGGAGACGAATACGCAGTATTTT
v_gene: TRBV28
abundance: many
d_gene: -
j_gene: TRBJ2-3

CDR3aa: CASSPVPELNQPQHF
CDR3nt: TGTGCCAGCAGCCCTGTCCCAGAGCTAAATCAGCCCCAGCATTTT
v_gene: TRBV28
abundance: many
d_gene: -
j_gene: TRBJ1-5

CDR3aa: CASSVVSGTVGAGELFF
CDR3nt: TGTGCCAGCAGCGTAGTCAGCGGGACAGTCGGGGCCGGGGAGCTGTTTTTT
v_gene: TRBV9
abundance: many
d_gene: -
j_gene: TRBJ2-2

CDR3aa: CASRPQGFGAFF
CDR3nt: TGTGCAAGTCGACCTCAGGGTTTCGGAGCTTTCTTT
v_gene: TRBV12-2
abundance: few
d_gene: -
j_gene: TRBJ1-1

CDR3aa: CASSQVAFWIQGENIQYF
CDR3nt: TGCGCCAGCAGCCAAGTTGCTTTTTGGATCCAGGGGGAAAACATTCAGTACTTC
v_gene: TRBV4-1
abundance: many
d_gene: TRBD1
j_gene: TRBJ2-4

CDR3aa: CASSALADSQETQYF
CDR3nt: TGTGCCAGCAGCGCACTAGCGGACAGCCAAGAGACCCAGTACTTC
v_gene: TRBV28
abundance: many
d_gene: TRBD2
j_gene: TRBJ2-5

CDR3aa: CATTRPSNGYYYYEQYF
CDR3nt: TGTGCCACCACCAGACCGAGTAACGGCTACTACTACTACGAGCAGTACTTC
v_gene: TRBV6-2/TRBV6-3
abundance: few
d_gene: -
j_gene: TRBJ2-7

CDR3aa: CASEETQYF
CDR3nt: TGTGCCAGCGAAGAGACCCAGTACTTC
v_gene: TRBV2
abundance: few
d_gene: -
j_gene: TRBJ2-5

CDR3aa: CASSLTRGAYNEQFF
CDR3nt: TGTGCCAGCAGCCTTACTAGGGGGGCCTACAATGAGCAGTTCTTC
v_gene: TRBV11-3
abundance: -
d_gene: -
j_gene: TRBJ2-1

CDR3aa: CSAPTLRDTEAFF
CDR3nt: TGCAGTGCTCCAACCCTTCGGGACACTGAAGCTTTCTTT
v_gene: TRBV20-1
abundance: many
d_gene: -
j_gene: TRBJ1-1

CDR3aa: CASTQGLAGGTGELFF
CDR3nt: TGTGCCAGCACCCAGGGACTAGCGGGTGGCACCGGGGAGCTGTTTTTT
v_gene: TRBV12-3/TRBV12-4
abundance: -
d_gene: TRBD2
j_gene: TRBJ2-2

CDR3aa: CASSLAGTLEETQYF
CDR3nt: TGCGCCAGCAGCTTGGCCGGGACCCTCGAAGAGACCCAGTACTTC
v_gene: TRBV5-1
abundance: many
d_gene: -
j_gene: TRBJ2-5

CDR3aa: CASSLAGQSYEQYF
CDR3nt: TGTGCCAGCAGCTTAGCTGGTCAGTCCTACGAGCAGTACTTC
v_gene: TRBV7-6
abundance: many
d_gene: -
j_gene: TRBJ2-7

CDR3aa: CASSLASGTGRAFF
CDR3nt: TGTGCCAGCAGTTTAGCGTCCGGGACAGGGCGAGCTTTCTTT
v_gene: TRBV28
abundance: many
d_gene: TRBD1
j_gene: TRBJ1-1

CDR3aa: CASRPVSTGELFF
CDR3nt: TGCGCCAGCAGACCGGTGTCCACCGGGGAGCTGTTTTTT
v_gene: TRBV5-1
abundance: many
d_gene: -
j_gene: TRBJ2-2

CDR3aa: CASSLVTGGPSPLHF
CDR3nt: TGTGCCAGCAGCTTAGTGACAGGGGGACCATCACCCCTCCACTTT
v_gene: TRBV7-9
abundance: many
d_gene: TRBD1
j_gene: TRBJ1-6